This TCR beta chain was recovered during a study of OX40 agonist ivuxolimab in advanced cancers. Sequenced by immunoSEQ multiplex PCR; TCRdb stores in-frame clones only, minus some. Of about 68,000 clones listed, approximately 82% were seen once; the top ten hold 1.5% to 2%. CDR3 length equals 13 residues. CDR1 SNHLY and CDR2 FYNNEI come from the germline V gene. The trim removed 8 bases at V and 5 bases at J, leaving 6 bases unmatched. The chain joins TRBV2 to TRBJ2-7, with 10 bases lining up with TRBD2. The TCR sequence derives from an adult with an advanced solid tumor such as melanoma, head and neck, liver or kidney cancer. Sequenced here: CD4+ or CD8+ T cells sorted from blood, sampled in a trial of the OX40 agonist ivuxolimab. Written as DNA, the CDR3 is TGTGCCAGCCACTTAGCGGGAGGCAACGAGCAGTACTTC. This translates into CASHLAGGNEQYF.